This is a list of T cell receptor beta chains from one sample in a study of blood T cell repertoires in COVID-19. TCRdb's copy holds only in-frame clones and misses some; the assay was immunoSEQ multiplex PCR. The table includes fewer than 400,000 clones, roughly 86% detected once. The sequenced sample was peripheral blood. These receptor sequences come from a human donor in a cohort sampled during active COVID-19. The CDR3 runs from the conserved cysteine through the conserved F or W.

v_gene: TRBV6-1; j_gene: TRBJ2-7; CDR3aa: CASSDFGGEQYF
v_gene: TRBV5-1; j_gene: TRBJ2-7; CDR3aa: CASSSSRGQSAEQYF
v_gene: TRBV29-1; j_gene: TRBJ2-5; CDR3aa: CSVERLVRETQYF
v_gene: TRBV29-1; j_gene: TRBJ2-3; CDR3aa: CSASVRQGRTDTQYF
v_gene: TRBV6-5; j_gene: TRBJ2-5; CDR3aa: CASSYSRLAVMWTQYF
v_gene: TRBV7-9; j_gene: TRBJ2-7; CDR3aa: CASSLVGGHEQYF
v_gene: TRBV9; j_gene: TRBJ2-7; CDR3aa: CASSVTSGGLQYF
v_gene: TRBV15; j_gene: TRBJ2-7; CDR3aa: CATSRDLRGREYEQYF
v_gene: TRBV4-2; j_gene: TRBJ2-2; CDR3aa: CASSHEFPSRGYRNGELFF
v_gene: TRBV29-1; j_gene: TRBJ2-1; CDR3aa: CSVGRGLEQFF
v_gene: TRBV19; j_gene: TRBJ1-2; CDR3aa: CATERSGGLDYGYTF
v_gene: TRBV28; j_gene: TRBJ2-7; CDR3aa: CASSFAQDYEQYF
v_gene: TRBV6-1; j_gene: TRBJ2-7; CDR3aa: CASSEGQGPNYEQYF
v_gene: TRBV3-1/TRBV3-2; j_gene: TRBJ1-3; CDR3aa: CASSPLLGPGNTIYF
v_gene: TRBV4-2; j_gene: TRBJ2-5; CDR3aa: CASKASGGGTQYF
v_gene: TRBV29-1; j_gene: TRBJ2-3; CDR3aa: CSVVKQRSTDTQYF
v_gene: TRBV2; j_gene: TRBJ2-7; CDR3aa: CASTSSYEQYF
v_gene: TRBV10-3; j_gene: TRBJ2-7; CDR3aa: CAISESRMTRASSYEQYF
v_gene: TRBV29-1; j_gene: TRBJ2-7; CDR3aa: CSVLADYEQYF
v_gene: TRBV30; j_gene: TRBJ1-4; CDR3aa: CAWETGGSEKLFF
v_gene: TRBV9; j_gene: TRBJ2-5; CDR3aa: CASSVWDPSGGVQEAQYF
v_gene: TRBV30; j_gene: TRBJ2-7; CDR3aa: CAWISSRGQGTYEQYF
v_gene: TRBV18; j_gene: TRBJ2-7; CDR3aa: CASSLGQGAGEQYF
v_gene: TRBV29-1; j_gene: TRBJ2-5; CDR3aa: CSGGHNQETQYF
v_gene: TRBV6-6; j_gene: TRBJ2-4; CDR3aa: CASSPQGTLAKNIQYF
v_gene: TRBV5-1; j_gene: TRBJ1-6; CDR3aa: CASSTDGTGASPLHF
v_gene: TRBV7-2; j_gene: TRBJ2-6; CDR3aa: CASSPASFGAGANVLTF
v_gene: TRBV30; j_gene: TRBJ2-1; CDR3aa: CAWSYPSGGHEQFF
v_gene: TRBV7-3; j_gene: TRBJ2-7; CDR3aa: CASSRAGTDQYEQYF
v_gene: TRBV11-3; j_gene: TRBJ2-1; CDR3aa: CASSRTGVDNEQFF
v_gene: TRBV18; j_gene: TRBJ2-2; CDR3aa: CASSPPGTPRELFF
v_gene: TRBV20-1; j_gene: TRBJ2-5; CDR3aa: CSASRLAGQETQYF
v_gene: TRBV7-2; j_gene: TRBJ2-2; CDR3aa: CASSLLRDTGELFF
v_gene: TRBV4-1; j_gene: TRBJ2-1; CDR3aa: CASSLHLTSGRTLDNEQFF
v_gene: TRBV5-1; j_gene: TRBJ2-3; CDR3aa: CASSFFGPENKDTQYF
v_gene: TRBV18; j_gene: TRBJ1-4; CDR3aa: CASSPGQGTEKLFF
v_gene: TRBV5-5; j_gene: TRBJ1-4; CDR3aa: CASSQGAEGEKLFF
v_gene: TRBV2; j_gene: TRBJ2-3; CDR3aa: CASSRLANTDTQYF
v_gene: TRBV18; j_gene: TRBJ2-7; CDR3aa: CASSPESPQSPAGEQYF
v_gene: TRBV18; j_gene: TRBJ2-5; CDR3aa: CASSPPTGGQETQYF
v_gene: TRBV5-5; j_gene: TRBJ2-1; CDR3aa: CASSLHSEEQFF
v_gene: TRBV9; j_gene: TRBJ2-3; CDR3aa: CASSARPALTDTQYF